These 20 T cell receptor beta chains were all obtained from the same sample, sequenced in a study of technical replicates of blood from a handful of donors. The method was immunoSEQ multiplex PCR; TCRdb's version includes in-frame clones alone and lacks a portion of them. The table includes tens of thousands of clones, about 90% detected once. The sequenced sample was T cells isolated from PBMCs. These receptors originate from a human donor in good health.

The rearrangement uses TRBV6-5 and TRBJ2-3; D may be TRBD2 (6 bases). This CDR3 region has 15 residues. Germline values: CDR1 MNHEY, CDR2 SVGAGI. V lost 5 bases, J lost 5 bases, and 17 bases lay in between. The CDR3: CASSRGGTGIDTQYF. As DNA, the CDR3 is TGTGCCAGCAGTAGAGGCGGGACCGGGATAGATACGCAGTATTTT.

V is TRBV30 and J is TRBJ2-7; 7 bases are shared with TRBD2. The CDR3 loop spans 14 amino acids. Germline assignment: CDR1 GTSNPN and CDR2 SVGIG (reference sequence). V gave up 7 bases and J gave up 1 base; unmatched junction bases: 10. For the CDR3, the DNA is TGTGCCTCGCACCGGTGGGGGGGATCCTACGAGCAGTACTTC. It translates to CASHRWGGSYEQYF.

The chain couples TRBV2 to TRBJ1-2; possibly TRBD1 for D (5 bases). The CDR3 totals 16 residues. Germline CDR1 SNHLY, CDR2 FYNNEI. Trimming left V 1 base short and J 0 bases short, with 12 bases between. The CDR3 DNA follows: TGTGCCAGCAGTGAAGGGGGCGGGAATACTAACTATGGCTACACCTTC. It specifies CASSEGGGNTNYGYTF.

This clone was recorded a few times. The V call is TRBV28, the J call TRBJ2-5; 11 bases map to TRBD2. Germline V gives CDR1 MDHEN, CDR2 SYDVKM. The V gene end was trimmed by 3 bases and the J gene end by 4 bases; junction bases not matched to a gene: 13. The CDR3 spans 18 residues. The CDR3 DNA sequence: TGTGCCAGCAGTTTGCCTCCGTTGGGACTAGCGGTGGGAGAGACCCAGTACTTC. It encodes CASSLPPLGLAVGETQYF.

This chain connects TRBV6-1 to TRBJ1-6; 7 positions agree with TRBD1. Unmatched junction bases numbered 9, after V lost 0 bases and J lost 7 bases. Looked up from germline, CDR1 is MNHNS and CDR2 is SASEGT. This CDR3 region has 17 residues. The CDR3 region has the DNA TGTGCCAGCAGTGAAGCTTTCGGGGACAGTAGGAATTCACCCCTCCACTTT. Residues: CASSEAFGDSRNSPLHF.

The genes are TRBV28 and TRBJ2-7; 7 nucleotides match TRBD1. Germline values: CDR1 MDHEN, CDR2 SYDVKM. The ends lost 5 bases at V and 2 bases at J; junction bases unmatched: 9. The CDR3 loop spans 15 amino acids. CDR3 sequence reads: CASSIRTGVPYEQYF. The CDR3 DNA reads TGTGCCAGCAGTATCCGGACAGGAGTCCCCTACGAGCAGTACTTC.

The J gene is TRBJ2-3, the V gene TRBV5-1; 13 bases match TRBD2. The J segment lost 6 bases and the V segment lost 4 bases, leaving 8 bases of the junction unmatched. The CDR3 loop spans 16 amino acids. CDR1 and CDR2 (germline): SGHRS, YFSETQ. This CDR3 is CASSRTSGGPGDTQYF. The CDR3 nucleotides are TGCGCCAGCAGCCGGACTAGCGGGGGCCCAGGGGATACGCAGTATTTT.

The V call is TRBV18, the J call TRBJ2-1; possibly TRBD2 for D (5 bases). The germline V gene encodes CDR1 KGHSH and CDR2 LQKENI. Between the trimmed V and J ends, which lost 0 bases and 9 bases, there was a span of 9 bases. This CDR3 has 13 amino acids. The CDR3, as DNA: TGTGCCAGCTCACCACCGGGAGAAACTGAGCAGTTCTTC. Protein sequence: CASSPPGETEQFF.

The J gene is TRBJ1-1, the V gene TRBV10-3; unclear D gene. Germline V lookup: CDR1 ENHRY, CDR2 SYGVKD. V dropped 6 bases and J dropped 1 base, with 9 bases sitting between them. The CDR3 runs to 13 residues. CDR3 sequence: CAIRGQGNTEAFF. The CDR3 DNA is TGTGCCATCAGGGGCCAAGGGAACACTGAAGCTTTCTTT.

The chain uses TRBV10-3 and TRBJ2-1; 8 bases map to TRBD1. The CDR3 is made up of 15 amino acids. V shed 9 bases, J shed 6 bases, and the junction held 13 bases outside the gene matches. In germline, CDR1 is ENHRY, CDR2 SYGVKD. Written as DNA, the CDR3 is TGTGCCATTAACACCGGACAGGGAAGGTCCAATGAGCAGTTCTTC. It encodes CAINTGQGRSNEQFF.

The chain has TRBV7-6 and TRBJ2-5; a weak D match, TRBD2 (6 bases). Trimming cost V 5 bases and J 5 bases, with 21 bases left between them. This CDR3 has 16 amino acids. Germline V lookup: CDR1 SGHVS, CDR2 FNYEAQ. CDR3 residues: CASSGTWENSMETQYF. Written as DNA, the CDR3 is TGTGCCAGCAGCGGGACTTGGGAGAACTCGATGGAGACCCAGTACTTC.

The V gene is TRBV11-2, the J gene TRBJ2-7, with D hard to call. With 1 base removed from V and 0 bases from J, the gap between germline ends came to 7 bases. Per the germline V gene, CDR1 is SGHAT and CDR2 is FQNNGV. CDR3 length: 14 amino acids. The CDR3 protein is CASSLGQHSYEQYF. The CDR3 nucleotides are TGTGCCAGCAGCTTAGGACAACACTCCTACGAGCAGTACTTC.

J is TRBJ2-1 and V is TRBV25-1; D is undetermined. The CDR3 is 16 residues long. Per germline, CDR1 MGHDK and CDR2 SYGVNS. The V gene lost 3 bases and the J gene lost 0 bases, with 12 bases spanning the gap. In DNA form, the CDR3 reads TGTGCCAGCAGTGATCAAACAACACACTCCTACAATGAGCAGTTCTTC. This gives the protein CASSDQTTHSYNEQFF. The whole variable domain, filled in from reference TRBV25-1 and TRBJ2-1, reads EADIYQTPRYLVIGTGKKITLECSQTMGHDKMYWYQQDPGMELHLIHYSYGVNSTEKGDLSSESTVSRIRTEHFPLTLESARPSHTSQYLCASSDQTTHSYNEQFFGPGTRLTVL.

This clone occurred once. The chain links TRBV4-2 to TRBJ2-1; 11 nucleotides line up with TRBD2. Germline V CDR1 and CDR2: LGHNA, YNFKEQ. This CDR3 has 15 amino acids. V was clipped by 5 bases and J by 4 bases; unmatched bases: 4. CDR3 loop: CASSSLAGGYNEQFF. The CDR3 DNA follows: TGTGCCAGCAGCTCCCTAGCGGGAGGTTACAATGAGCAGTTCTTC.

The chain combines TRBV2 with TRBJ2-2; a possible D gene is TRBD1 (6 bases). Looked up from germline, CDR1 is SNHLY and CDR2 is FYNNEI. The CDR3 loop spans 14 amino acids. With 6 bases removed from V and 6 bases from J, the gap between germline ends came to 14 bases. This CDR3 is CASSPTTGAGELFF. The CDR3 coding sequence is TGTGCCAGCAGCCCAACGACAGGTGCCGGGGAGCTGTTTTTT.

V is TRBV19 and J is TRBJ1-2; D perhaps matches TRBD1 (6 bases). Germline V gene data show CDR1 as LNHDA and CDR2 as SQIVND (reference sequence). The CDR3 consists of 15 residues. The V and J ends lost 6 bases and 4 bases respectively, with 18 bases between them. CDR3 DNA sequence: TGTGCCAGTAGACCCCCCTACAGGGACCCCTATGGCTACACCTTC. It yields the protein CASRPPYRDPYGYTF.

This chain joins TRBV28 and TRBJ2-7; no clear D gene. CDR1 and CDR2 from the germline V gene are MDHEN and SYDVKM. V was pared by 2 bases and J by 3 bases, with 11 bases between. CDR3 length equals 14 residues. The CDR3 nucleotides read TGTGCCAGCAGTTTAGTACTATCCAACTACGAGCAGTACTTC. It yields the protein CASSLVLSNYEQYF.

This clone showed up just a few times. CDR3 loop: CASSRDSGSGNTIYF. The CDR3 nucleotides read TGTGCCAGCAGCCGGGACAGCGGGTCAGGAAACACCATATATTTT. This sequence joins TRBV6-1 and TRBJ1-3; 7 bases are shared with TRBD1. This CDR3 comprises 15 residues. The trim removed 6 bases at V and 4 bases at J, leaving 9 bases unmatched. Germline CDR1 reads MNHNS; CDR2 reads SASEGT.

This clone was picked up one time. The chain recombines TRBV5-1 with TRBJ2-2; 7 positions agree with TRBD2. CDR3 length: 17 amino acids. The germline CDR1 and CDR2 sequences are SGHRS and YFSETQ. Trimming at V came to 4 bases and at J to 4 bases, leaving 13 bases not matched to a gene. The chain's CDR3 is CASSPNPGGGGTGELFF. The CDR3 coding sequence is TGCGCCAGCAGCCCAAACCCTGGCGGCGGGGGCACCGGGGAGCTGTTTTTT.

The gene calls are TRBV19 and TRBJ2-7; 7 bases are a match to TRBD1. Trimming at V came to 2 bases and at J to 7 bases, leaving 8 bases not matched to a gene. Germline CDR1 and CDR2: LNHDA and SQIVND (reference sequence). CDR3 length: 14 residues. CDR3 amino acids: CASSIFGQGEEQYF. In nucleotides, the CDR3 is TGTGCCAGTAGTATATTCGGTCAGGGGGAGGAGCAGTACTTC.